This T cell receptor beta chain was observed in a study of T cell changes during pregnancy in multiple sclerosis. This table comes from immunoSEQ multiplex PCR, and its TCRdb copy is limited to in-frame clones, with some not included. The table has about 46,000 clones, about 91% seen once; the top ten hold 0.37%. The receptor was isolated from a female donor in good health, enrolled as a control in a pregnancy study. Sample: CD4+ T cells from peripheral blood mononuclear cells, taken in the second trimester of pregnancy.

The CDR3 is CASSQARSGANVLTF. DNA for the CDR3: TGCGCCAGCAGCCAAGCAAGGAGTGGGGCCAACGTCCTGACTTTC. The V gene is TRBV4-3, the J gene TRBJ2-6; D gene ambiguous. V was shortened by 1 base and J by 3 bases, with 7 bases between the two germline ends. The CDR3 covers 15 residues. CDR1 and CDR2 from the germline V gene are LGHNA and YSLEER.